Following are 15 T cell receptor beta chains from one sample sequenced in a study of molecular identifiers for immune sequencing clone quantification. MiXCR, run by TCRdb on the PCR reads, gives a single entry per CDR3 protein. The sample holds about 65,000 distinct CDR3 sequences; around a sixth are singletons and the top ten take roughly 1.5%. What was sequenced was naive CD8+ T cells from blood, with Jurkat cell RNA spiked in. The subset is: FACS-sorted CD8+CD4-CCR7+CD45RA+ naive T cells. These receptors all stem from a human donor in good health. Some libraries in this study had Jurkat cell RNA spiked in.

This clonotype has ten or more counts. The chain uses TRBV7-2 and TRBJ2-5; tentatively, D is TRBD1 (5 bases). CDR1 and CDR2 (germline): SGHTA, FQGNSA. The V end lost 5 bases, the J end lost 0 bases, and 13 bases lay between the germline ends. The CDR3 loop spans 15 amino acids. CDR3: CASSLLLDNQETQYF. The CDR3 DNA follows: TGTGCCAGCAGCCTTCTGTTGGACAACCAAGAGACCCAGTACTTC.

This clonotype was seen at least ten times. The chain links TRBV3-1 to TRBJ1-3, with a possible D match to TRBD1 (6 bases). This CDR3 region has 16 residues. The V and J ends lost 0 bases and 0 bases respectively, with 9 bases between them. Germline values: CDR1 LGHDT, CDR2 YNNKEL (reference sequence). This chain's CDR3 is CASSQDSGVSGNTIYF. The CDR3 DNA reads TGTGCCAGCAGCCAAGATTCAGGGGTCTCTGGAAACACCATATATTTT. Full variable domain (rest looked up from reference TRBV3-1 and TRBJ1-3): DTAVSQTPKYLVTQMGNDKSIKCEQNLGHDTMYWYKQDSKKFLKIMFSYNNKELIINETVPNRFSPKSPDKAHLNLHINSLELGDSAVYFCASSQDSGVSGNTIYFGEGSWLTVV.

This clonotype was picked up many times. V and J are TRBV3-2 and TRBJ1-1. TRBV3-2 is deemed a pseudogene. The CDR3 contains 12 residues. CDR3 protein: CASSKQNTEAFF. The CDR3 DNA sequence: TGTGCCAGCAGCAAGCAGAACACTGAAGCTTTCTTT.

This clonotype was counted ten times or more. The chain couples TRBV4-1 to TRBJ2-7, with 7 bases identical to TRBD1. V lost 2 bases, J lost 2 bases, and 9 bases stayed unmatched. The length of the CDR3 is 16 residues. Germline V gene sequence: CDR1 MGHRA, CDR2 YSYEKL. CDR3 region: CASSQMATGAPYEQYF. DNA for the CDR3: TGCGCCAGCAGCCAAATGGCCACAGGGGCACCCTACGAGCAGTACTTC.

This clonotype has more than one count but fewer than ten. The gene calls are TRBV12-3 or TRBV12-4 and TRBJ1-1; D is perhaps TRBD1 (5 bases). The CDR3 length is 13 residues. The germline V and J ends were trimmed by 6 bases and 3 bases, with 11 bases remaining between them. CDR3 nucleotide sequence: TGTGCCAGCAGGCAGGGTTGGGACACTGAAGCTTTCTTT. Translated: CASRQGWDTEAFF.

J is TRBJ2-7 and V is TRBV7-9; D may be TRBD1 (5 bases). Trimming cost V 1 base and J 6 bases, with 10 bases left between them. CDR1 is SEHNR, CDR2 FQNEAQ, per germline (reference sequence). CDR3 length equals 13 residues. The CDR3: CASSLGQTGEQYF. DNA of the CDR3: TGTGCCAGCAGCTTAGGACAGACGGGCGAGCAGTACTTC.

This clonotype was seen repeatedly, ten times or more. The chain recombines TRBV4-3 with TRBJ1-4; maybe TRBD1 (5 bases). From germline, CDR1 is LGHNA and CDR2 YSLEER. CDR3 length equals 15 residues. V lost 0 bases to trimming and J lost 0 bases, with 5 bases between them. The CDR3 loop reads CASSQDRATNEKLFF. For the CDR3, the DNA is TGCGCCAGCAGCCAAGACAGGGCAACTAATGAAAAACTGTTTTTT.

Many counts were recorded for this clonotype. CDR3 in DNA: TGTGCCAGCAGTTACCCGAACACCGGGGAGCTGTTTTTT. As protein: CASSYPNTGELFF. This rearrangement joins TRBV6-5 to TRBJ2-2, with unresolved D. CDR1 is MNHEY, CDR2 SVGAGI, per germline. Trimming removed 2 bases at V and 0 bases at J, with 1 base between. This CDR3 comprises 13 residues.

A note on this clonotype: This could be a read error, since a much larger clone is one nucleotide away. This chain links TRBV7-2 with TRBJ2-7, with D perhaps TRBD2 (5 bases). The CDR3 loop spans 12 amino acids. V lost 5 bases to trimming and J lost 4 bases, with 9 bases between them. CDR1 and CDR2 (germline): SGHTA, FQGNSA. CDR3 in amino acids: CASSPCGYEQYF. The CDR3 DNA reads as TGTGCCAGCAGCCCGTGCGGGTACGAGCAGTACTTC.

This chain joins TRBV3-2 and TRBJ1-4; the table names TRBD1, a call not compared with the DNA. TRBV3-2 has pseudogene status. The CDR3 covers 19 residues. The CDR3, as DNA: TGTGCCAGCAGCCAAGATGGGTCCCGGGACAAAGCAACTAGTGAAAAACTGGTTTTT. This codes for CASSQDGSRDKATSEKLVF.

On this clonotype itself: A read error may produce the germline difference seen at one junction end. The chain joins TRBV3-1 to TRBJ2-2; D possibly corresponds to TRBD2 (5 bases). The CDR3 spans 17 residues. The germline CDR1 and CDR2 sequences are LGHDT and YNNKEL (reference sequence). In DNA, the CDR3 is TGTGCCAGCAGCCAAGATTTGTGGCAGCTGAGCACCGGGGAGCTGCTTTTT. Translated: CASSQDLWQLSTGELLF. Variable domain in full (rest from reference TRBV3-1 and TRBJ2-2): DTAVSQTPKYLVTQMGNDKSIKCEQNLGHDTMYWYKQDSKKFLKIMFSYNNKELIINETVPNRFSPKSPDKAHLNLHINSLELGDSAVYFCASSQDLWQLSTGELLFGEGSRLTVL.

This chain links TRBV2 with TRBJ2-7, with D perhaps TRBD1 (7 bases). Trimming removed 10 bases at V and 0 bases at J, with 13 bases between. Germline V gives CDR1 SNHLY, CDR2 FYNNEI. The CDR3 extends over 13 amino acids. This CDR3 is CAIRGAGSYEQYF. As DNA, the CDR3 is TGTGCCATCAGGGGGGCCGGCTCCTACGAGCAGTACTTC. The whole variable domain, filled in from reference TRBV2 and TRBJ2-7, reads EPEVTQTPSHQVTQMGQEVILRCVPISNHLYFYWYRQILGQKVEFLVSFYNNEISEKSEIFDDQFSVERPDGSNFTLKIRSTKLEDSAMYFCAIRGAGSYEQYFGPGTRLTVT.

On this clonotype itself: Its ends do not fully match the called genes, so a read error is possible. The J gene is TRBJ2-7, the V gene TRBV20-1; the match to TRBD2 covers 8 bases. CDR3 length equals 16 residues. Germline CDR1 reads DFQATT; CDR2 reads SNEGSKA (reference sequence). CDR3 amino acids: CSASGASGRNRYVQYF. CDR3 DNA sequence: TGCAGTGCTTCGGGGGCTAGCGGGCGAAACCGATACGTGCAGTACTTC.

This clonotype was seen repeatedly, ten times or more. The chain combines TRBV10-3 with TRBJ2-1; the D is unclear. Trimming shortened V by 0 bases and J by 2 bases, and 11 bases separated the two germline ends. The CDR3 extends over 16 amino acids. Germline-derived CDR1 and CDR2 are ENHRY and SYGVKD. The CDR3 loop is CAISESGQEPYNEQFF. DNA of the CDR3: TGTGCCATCAGTGAGTCAGGGCAGGAGCCCTACAATGAGCAGTTCTTC.

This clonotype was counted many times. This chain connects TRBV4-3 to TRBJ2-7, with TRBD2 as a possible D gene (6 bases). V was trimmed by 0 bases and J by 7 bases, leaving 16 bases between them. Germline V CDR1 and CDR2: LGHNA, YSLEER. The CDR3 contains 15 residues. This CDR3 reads CASSQDRGNLEEQYF. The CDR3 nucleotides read TGCGCCAGCAGCCAAGACCGCGGGAACCTAGAAGAGCAGTACTTC.